Listed below are T cell receptor beta chains from one sample, sequenced in a study of T-cell memory formation after mild COVID-19. TCRdb ran MiXCR on the 5' RACE reads and lists one entry per CDR3 protein. The data show fewer than 400,000 distinct CDR3 sequences, with about 17% seen just once and 20% to 25% held by the top ten. Sequencing used PBMCs or a T cell subset sorted from them (not recorded which). All receptors come from a young man who had mild COVID-19 (a few samples of this study predate the infection). Cell type and time point are not known. Each CDR3 is given with its conserved first and last residue. The D gene is left open where the match is weak. The size field is filled for only some rows; it gives once, few, many or a size class.

j_gene	abundance	d_gene	v_gene	CDR3aa	CDR3nt
TRBJ2-7	few	-	TRBV25-1	CASSVALEQYF	TGTGCCAGCAGTGTTGCCCTCGAGCAGTACTTC
TRBJ2-3	-	-	TRBV5-1	CASSRPGLADLRTQYF	TGCGCCAGCAGCCGCCCCGGACTGGCCGATCTGCGTACGCAGTATTTT
TRBJ1-2	few	TRBD1	TRBV20-1	CSATRTGGLANYGYTF	TGCAGTGCGACCCGGACAGGGGGCCTGGCTAACTATGGCTACACCTTC
TRBJ1-2	many	-	TRBV7-2	CASSSEQTDYGYTF	TGTGCCAGCAGCTCCGAACAGACGGACTATGGCTACACCTTC
TRBJ2-7	-	TRBD1	TRBV28	CASSLPGQGIYEQYF	TGTGCCAGCAGTTTGCCCGGACAGGGGATCTACGAGCAGTACTTC
TRBJ2-3	few	TRBD1	TRBV11-2	CASSLGGRTGEDTQYF	TGTGCCAGCAGCTTAGGGGGGAGGACAGGGGAGGATACGCAGTATTTT
TRBJ2-3	-	TRBD2	TRBV29-1	CSVTGTSGVFADTQYF	TGCAGCGTTACCGGGACTAGCGGGGTATTTGCAGATACGCAGTATTTT
TRBJ2-4	many	-	TRBV10-2	CATQMGGENIQYF	TGCGCCACCCAGATGGGGGGCGAAAACATTCAGTACTTC
TRBJ2-2	few	-	TRBV5-1	CASSGVREVGELFF	TGCGCCAGCAGCGGGGTCAGGGAGGTCGGGGAGCTGTTTTTT
TRBJ2-3	-	-	TRBV6-5	CASSHTRDRTDTQYF	TGTGCCAGCAGTCACACGCGGGACCGCACAGATACGCAGTATTTT
TRBJ2-3	few	TRBD2	TRBV5-1	CASSFAGGDTQYF	TGCGCCAGCAGCTTCGCGGGGGGAGATACGCAGTATTTT
TRBJ2-3	many	TRBD2	TRBV9	CASSPGTSGGPTDTQYF	TGTGCCAGCAGCCCCGGGACTAGCGGGGGGCCCACAGATACGCAGTATTTT
TRBJ2-5	-	-	TRBV6-2/TRBV6-3	CASRQHNQETQYF	TGTGCCAGCAGACAGCACAACCAAGAGACCCAGTACTTC
TRBJ2-3	-	-	TRBV4-1	CASSQDDSGAQYF	TGCGCCAGCAGCCAAGATGATAGCGGTGCGCAGTATTTT
TRBJ2-2	-	-	TRBV6-5	CASSYGAAYTGELFF	TGTGCCAGCAGTTACGGAGCAGCCTACACCGGGGAGCTGTTTTTT
TRBJ2-2	few	TRBD2	TRBV3-1	CASSLRSLIGLAHTGELFF	TGTGCCAGCAGCCTAAGGAGCCTGATAGGACTAGCGCACACCGGGGAGCTGTTTTTT
TRBJ2-1	few	-	TRBV19	CASSTSGREQFF	TGTGCCAGTAGTACCTCAGGGAGAGAGCAGTTCTTC
TRBJ2-2	few	-	TRBV27	CASSLGPGSAGELFF	TGTGCCAGCAGTTTAGGGCCGGGATCGGCCGGGGAGCTGTTTTTT
TRBJ2-1	-	-	TRBV20-1	CSAAGARAEQFF	TGCAGTGCTGCCGGGGCTCGAGCTGAGCAGTTCTTC
TRBJ1-1	-	TRBD1	TRBV7-9	CASSLAPAGGADTEAFF	TGTGCCAGCAGCTTAGCGCCGGCAGGGGGCGCCGACACTGAAGCTTTCTTT
TRBJ1-5	-	-	TRBV12-3/TRBV12-4	CASTTGNQPQHF	TGTGCCAGCACCACGGGCAATCAGCCCCAGCATTTT
TRBJ2-3	few	TRBD2	TRBV7-3	CASSPALRGAADTQYF	TGTGCCAGCAGCCCCGCACTGCGGGGGGCGGCAGATACGCAGTATTTT
TRBJ2-7	-	TRBD1	TRBV4-3	CASSQDRARTGTSEQYF	TGCGCCAGCAGCCAAGATAGGGCTCGGACAGGAACTTCCGAGCAGTACTTC
TRBJ2-1	-	-	TRBV5-1	CASSKDSPRNEQFF	TGCGCCAGCAGCAAGGACAGCCCCCGGAATGAGCAGTTCTTC
TRBJ2-3	-	-	TRBV12-3/TRBV12-4	CASSLMVSDTQYF	TGTGCCAGCAGTTTAATGGTTTCTGATACGCAGTATTTT
TRBJ2-7	once	-	TRBV7-2	CASSTGQISYEQYF	TGTGCCAGCAGCACTGGACAGATCTCCTACGAGCAGTACTTC
TRBJ2-3	-	TRBD2	TRBV7-3	CASSLTGGSSSTDTQYF	TGTGCCAGCAGCTTAACCGGGGGGTCCTCTAGCACAGATACGCAGTATTTT
TRBJ1-2	-	-	TRBV21-1	CASSKLEGEGYTF	TGTGCCAGCAGCAAATTAGAAGGGGAGGGCTACACCTTC
TRBJ2-1	few	-	TRBV5-8	CASRIGQSSYNEQFF	TGTGCCAGCAGAATAGGACAGAGCTCCTACAATGAGCAGTTCTTC
TRBJ2-7	-	-	TRBV6-6	CASSYGLSSGEQYF	TGTGCCAGCAGTTATGGTTTAAGCTCCGGCGAGCAGTACTTC
TRBJ2-3	-	-	TRBV7-8	CASSSRSEGVSTDTQYF	TGTGCCAGCAGCTCAAGGTCGGAGGGGGTGAGCACAGATACGCAGTATTTT
TRBJ2-1	few	TRBD1	TRBV11-3	CASSFWTGNNEQFF	TGTGCCAGCAGCTTTTGGACAGGGAACAATGAGCAGTTCTTC
TRBJ1-2	-	TRBD1	TRBV7-9	CASSPAGTATNYGYTF	TGTGCCAGCAGCCCAGCGGGGACAGCGACTAACTATGGCTACACCTTC
TRBJ1-2	few	-	TRBV4-3	CASSQEWLRGYTF	TGCGCCAGCAGCCAAGAGTGGTTGCGGGGCTACACCTTC
TRBJ2-1	-	-	TRBV18	CASSPSGVDHYNEQFF	TGTGCCAGCTCACCCTCCGGGGTAGACCATTACAATGAGCAGTTCTTC
TRBJ2-1	-	TRBD2	TRBV3-1	CASSQVSGGATYNEQFF	TGTGCCAGCAGCCAGGTTAGCGGGGGGGCCACCTACAATGAGCAGTTCTTC
TRBJ2-1	-	-	TRBV27	CASRYSVGTYNEQFF	TGTGCCAGCCGATATTCTGTCGGCACCTACAATGAGCAGTTCTTC
TRBJ1-1	few	TRBD1	TRBV5-1	CASSLGTGAEAFF	TGCGCCAGCAGCTTGGGGACAGGAGCTGAAGCTTTCTTT